One and the same sample provided the 25 T cell receptor beta chains below, sequenced in a study of T cell changes during pregnancy in multiple sclerosis (dated by TCRdb to between 2018 and 2021). Receptor libraries were prepared by the immunoSEQ multiplex PCR assay. TCRdb carries this immuneACCESS record with in-frame sequences only. Its versions omit some clonotypes, under half of them owing to an unresolved V gene in the studies checked, with the rest unexplained. The table for this sample lists under 70,000 clones; roughly nine tenths of them were counted only once. The leading ten clones occupy 1% to 1.5% of the sample. This specimen consisted of peripheral blood, obtained after pregnancy. The receptor set was obtained from a female donor in good health, enrolled as a control in a pregnancy study.

The gene calls are TRBV18 and TRBJ1-2, with D possibly TRBD1 on 6 matching bases. Germline values: CDR1 KGHSH, CDR2 LQKENI. The V and J ends lost 2 bases and 2 bases respectively, with 12 bases between them. This CDR3 region has 15 residues. CDR3 loop: CASSPLDRNNYGYTF. DNA of the CDR3: TGTGCCAGCTCACCATTAGACAGGAACAACTATGGCTACACCTTC.

The gene calls are TRBV6-5 and TRBJ2-2; D ambiguous. Germline V gene data show CDR1 as MNHEY and CDR2 as SVGAGI. The CDR3 has 14 amino acids. Deletions cut 4 bases from V and 4 bases from J, with 10 bases between. The CDR3 DNA is TGTGCCAGCAGTTTTACGAGGCTCACCGGGGAGCTGTTTTTT. Translated, it gives CASSFTRLTGELFF.

The chain couples TRBV9 to TRBJ2-7; 7 positions match TRBD1. The germline V gene encodes CDR1 SGDLS and CDR2 YYNGEE. CDR3 length: 15 amino acids. The V and J ends lost 4 bases and 2 bases, in that order; junction bases with no gene match: 9. For the CDR3, the DNA is TGTGCCAGCAGCCCCGGGGCAGGGGGTACCTACGAGCAGTACTTC. It yields the protein CASSPGAGGTYEQYF.

V usage is TRBV19 and J usage is TRBJ1-1; a possible D gene is TRBD1 (6 bases). The V end lost 5 bases, the J end lost 8 bases, and 15 bases lay between the germline ends. The CDR3 loop spans 13 amino acids. Germline V gene data show CDR1 as LNHDA and CDR2 as SQIVND (reference sequence). The CDR3 region has the DNA TGTGCCAGTAGTTCACGACAGGATCCAGAAGCTTTCTTT. This sequence encodes CASSSRQDPEAFF.

The rearrangement joins TRBV2 to TRBJ1-1, with D possibly matching TRBD1 (5 bases). This CDR3 has 11 amino acids. With 9 bases removed from V and 6 bases from J, the gap between germline ends came to 11 bases. Germline V gives CDR1 SNHLY, CDR2 FYNNEI. Written as DNA, the CDR3 is TGTGCCAGTTTGGGGGGGGCTGAAGCTTTCTTT. Protein product: CASLGGAEAFF.

This chain links TRBV30 with TRBJ2-5, with a possible D match to TRBD1 (5 bases). Trimming removed 0 bases from V and 5 bases from J, with 13 bases in between. CDR1 is GTSNPN, CDR2 SVGIG, per germline (reference sequence). This CDR3 contains 14 residues. This chain's CDR3 is CAWSVIRGSETQYF. The CDR3 DNA sequence: TGTGCCTGGAGTGTAATAAGGGGTAGCGAGACCCAGTACTTC.

This chain connects TRBV4-3 to TRBJ1-2, with 9 positions matching TRBD1. CDR3 length equals 16 residues. Trimming took 0 bases from V and 4 from J; bases not matched to a gene: 6. Germline CDR1 is LGHNA and CDR2 is YSLEER. The CDR3 coding sequence is TGCGCCAGCAGCCAAGAGTCGACAGGGGGGTCCTATGGCTACACCTTC. It specifies CASSQESTGGSYGYTF.

The chain links TRBV9 to TRBJ1-2; TRBD1 might be the D (5 bases). V lost 0 bases, J lost 7 bases, and 10 bases lay in between. This CDR3 spans 13 amino acids. Germline V CDR1 and CDR2: SGDLS, YYNGEE. The CDR3 DNA reads TGTGCCAGCAGCGTAGGCGGGGCGGGTGGCTACACCTTC. This translates into CASSVGGAGGYTF.

The CDR3 here is CASTLGQGRASGYGYTF. Written as DNA, the CDR3 is TGTGCCAGCACCCTGGGGCAGGGGAGGGCATCTGGCTATGGCTACACCTTC. This sequence joins TRBV5-4 and TRBJ1-2; weak D call: TRBD1 (6 bases). The CDR3 contains 17 residues. CDR1 is SGHNT and CDR2 is YYREEE in the germline V gene (reference sequence). Trimming took 6 bases from V and 4 from J, leaving 25 bases between them.

The table lists this clone with a count of one. The chain links TRBV7-9 to TRBJ2-5; perhaps TRBD2 as D (6 bases). Trimming removed 0 bases from V and 1 base from J, with 9 bases in between. Germline V gives CDR1 SEHNR, CDR2 FQNEAQ (reference sequence). The length of the CDR3 is 15 residues. CDR3 sequence: CASSLAGGIQETQYF. The CDR3 nucleotides are TGTGCCAGCAGCTTAGCGGGGGGTATCCAAGAGACCCAGTACTTC. The full variable domain, in which reference TRBV7-9 and TRBJ2-5 provide the parts outside the CDR3, is DTGVSQNPRHKITKRGQNVTFRCDPISEHNRLYWYRQTLGQGPEFLTYFQNEAQLEKSRLLSDRFSAERPKGSFSTLEIQRTEQGDSAMYLCASSLAGGIQETQYFGPGTRLLVL.

The gene calls are TRBV11-3 and TRBJ2-7; 8 positions agree with TRBD1. V was clipped by 7 bases and J by 1 base; unmatched bases: 3. Looked up from germline, CDR1 is SGHNT and CDR2 is YENEEA. The length of the CDR3 is 13 residues. The CDR3 is CASKGQGSYEQYF. As DNA, the CDR3 is TGTGCCAGCAAAGGACAGGGTTCCTACGAGCAGTACTTC.

The gene calls are TRBV4-3 and TRBJ1-6; 8 nucleotides match TRBD1. The CDR3 runs to 18 residues. CDR1 LGHNA and CDR2 YSLEER come from the germline V gene. Unmatched junction bases numbered 13, after V lost 1 base and J lost 8 bases. CDR3 protein: CASSQVLFSGQVDSPLHF. The CDR3 bases are TGCGCCAGCAGCCAAGTACTGTTTTCGGGACAGGTCGATTCACCCCTCCACTTT.

This clone has just a few counts. The gene calls are TRBV25-1 and TRBJ1-1, with D uncertain. This CDR3 is built from 15 residues. The germline V gene encodes CDR1 MGHDK and CDR2 SYGVNS. V was cut by 3 bases and J by 4 bases, with 15 bases left in between. The CDR3 reads CASSEGVGYSTEAFF. As DNA, the CDR3 is TGTGCCAGCAGTGAGGGAGTTGGGTATAGCACTGAAGCTTTCTTT. The entire variable domain, with the rest obtained from reference TRBV25-1 and TRBJ1-1, is as follows: EADIYQTPRYLVIGTGKKITLECSQTMGHDKMYWYQQDPGMELHLIHYSYGVNSTEKGDLSSESTVSRIRTEHFPLTLESARPSHTSQYLCASSEGVGYSTEAFFGQGTRLTVV.

The rearrangement links TRBV5-6 to TRBJ1-2, with 7 nucleotides matching TRBD1. Germline V CDR1 and CDR2: SGHDT, YYEEEE. The CDR3 spans 12 residues. The trim removed 4 bases at V and 4 bases at J, leaving 1 base unmatched. The CDR3 sequence: CASSRDSYGYTF. CDR3 in DNA: TGTGCCAGCAGCCGGGACAGCTATGGCTACACCTTC.

The chain has TRBV19 and TRBJ2-2; 8 bases match TRBD2. J gave up 0 bases and V 5 bases, and 5 bases lay outside the gene matches. Germline values: CDR1 LNHDA, CDR2 SQIVND (reference sequence). This CDR3 is 16 amino acids long. Written as DNA, the CDR3 is TGTGCCAGTAGTCGGAGCGGGGGACCGAACACCGGGGAGCTGTTTTTT. Its protein is CASSRSGGPNTGELFF. Full variable domain (missing parts from reference TRBV19 and TRBJ2-2): DGGITQSPKYLFRKEGQNVTLSCEQNLNHDAMYWYRQDPGQGLRLIYYSQIVNDFQKGDIAEGYSVSREKKESFPLTVTSAQKNPTAFYLCASSRSGGPNTGELFFGEGSRLTVL.

The gene calls are TRBV7-9 and TRBJ1-1, with 10 bases aligning to TRBD1. The length of the CDR3 is 15 residues. The ends lost 1 base at V and 11 bases at J; junction bases unmatched: 10. Per germline, CDR1 SEHNR and CDR2 FQNEAQ (reference sequence). CDR3 loop: CASSLVPGTGAGAFF. For the CDR3, the DNA is TGTGCCAGCAGCTTAGTTCCCGGGACAGGGGCCGGGGCTTTCTTT.

The V and J genes are TRBV11-2 and TRBJ1-1, with TRBD1 matching 7 bases. V lost 5 bases and J lost 8; bases outside the gene matches: 5. The CDR3 contains 12 residues. Germline CDR1 is SGHAT and CDR2 is FQNNGV. The CDR3 is CASSADRREAFF. As DNA, the CDR3 is TGTGCCAGCAGCGCGGACAGGAGAGAAGCTTTCTTT.

J is TRBJ1-1 and V is TRBV7-9; the match to TRBD1 covers 8 bases. This CDR3 comprises 13 residues. Germline CDR1 is SEHNR and CDR2 is FQNEAQ (reference sequence). The junction had 1 base not matched to a gene; V was cut back by 6 bases and J by 1 base. Here the CDR3 DNA reads TGTGCCAGCAGGGGGACAGGGAACACTGAAGCTTTCTTT. Encoded protein: CASRGTGNTEAFF.

This clone appeared a single time. The chain is built from TRBV27 and TRBJ2-4, with 10 bases identical to TRBD2. This CDR3 comprises 15 residues. The germline V gene encodes CDR1 MNHEY and CDR2 SMNVEV (reference sequence). V lost 2 bases and J lost 7; bases outside the gene matches: 5. CDR3 nucleotide sequence: TGTGCCAGCAGTTTAGGTAGCGGGGGGTTGAACATTCAGTACTTC. Its protein is CASSLGSGGLNIQYF.

The genes are TRBV9 and TRBJ2-1, with TRBD2 identical over 9 bases. CDR3 size: 15 residues. J was trimmed by 3 bases and V by 5 bases; bases with no gene match: 6. In germline, CDR1 is SGDLS, CDR2 YYNGEE. CDR3 residues: CASSPSGEGYNEQFF. The CDR3 nucleotides are TGTGCCAGCAGTCCTAGCGGGGAAGGCTACAATGAGCAGTTCTTC. Complete variable domain (other parts from reference TRBV9 and TRBJ2-1): DSGVTQTPKHLITATGQRVTLRCSPRSGDLSVYWYQQSLDQGLQFLIQYYNGEERAKGNILERFSAQQFPDLHSELNLSSLELGDSALYFCASSPSGEGYNEQFFGPGTRLTVL.

This clone was observed once. The genes are TRBV12-5 and TRBJ2-7; 10 nucleotides line up with TRBD1. Germline trimming cut 5 bases from V and 5 bases from J; bases unmatched to any gene: 6. In germline, CDR1 is LGHNT, CDR2 FRNRAP. This CDR3 spans 14 amino acids. The CDR3 reads CASGISGQGHEQYF. Written as DNA, the CDR3 is TGTGCTAGTGGTATCTCGGGACAGGGGCACGAGCAGTACTTC. Supplemented by reference TRBV12-5 and TRBJ2-7, the full variable domain reads DARVTQTPRHKVTEMGQEVTMRCQPILGHNTVFWYRQTMMQGLELLAYFRNRAPLDDSGMPKDRFSAEMPDATLATLKIQPSEPRDSAVYFCASGISGQGHEQYFGPGTRLTVT.

J is TRBJ1-1 and V is TRBV5-1, with D perhaps matching TRBD1 (6 bases). Germline loops: CDR1 SGHRS, CDR2 YFSETQ. The CDR3 covers 18 residues. Trimming removed 0 bases from V and 4 bases from J, with 22 bases in between. CDR3 loop: CASSLARGAGLRGTEAFF. CDR3 coding DNA: TGCGCCAGCAGCTTGGCCCGGGGGGCCGGGCTGCGGGGCACTGAAGCTTTCTTT.

This clone has only a few counts. V is TRBV7-3 and J is TRBJ2-1, with 9 bases matching TRBD2. The ends lost 1 base at V and 9 bases at J; junction bases unmatched: 7. CDR1 SGHTA and CDR2 FQGTGA come from the germline V gene. The CDR3 loop spans 15 amino acids. The CDR3 loop is CASSLIVAGVREQFF. The CDR3 nucleotides read TGTGCCAGCAGCTTAATCGTAGCGGGGGTGCGTGAGCAGTTCTTC.

The chain joins TRBV7-8 to TRBJ2-5, with D tentatively TRBD1 (6 bases). The CDR3 sequence is 14 residues long. From germline, CDR1 is SGHVS and CDR2 FQNEAQ. Trimming took 2 bases from V and 9 from J, leaving 16 bases between them. The CDR3 here is CASSLTDSPVAQYF. DNA of the CDR3: TGTGCCAGCAGCTTAACGGACAGCCCCGTGGCCCAGTACTTC.

The V call is TRBV9, the J call TRBJ2-1, with D tentatively TRBD2 (7 bases). V gave up 3 bases and J gave up 7 bases, with 17 bases separating them. This CDR3 is 15 amino acids long. The germline gives CDR1 SGDLS, CDR2 YYNGEE. The CDR3 DNA reads TGTGCCAGCAGCGAGGGGGGGGCCTTGGCAAATGAGCAGTTCTTC. Its translation: CASSEGGALANEQFF. The full variable domain, with the rest looked up from reference TRBV9 and TRBJ2-1, is DSGVTQTPKHLITATGQRVTLRCSPRSGDLSVYWYQQSLDQGLQFLIQYYNGEERAKGNILERFSAQQFPDLHSELNLSSLELGDSALYFCASSEGGALANEQFFGPGTRLTVL.